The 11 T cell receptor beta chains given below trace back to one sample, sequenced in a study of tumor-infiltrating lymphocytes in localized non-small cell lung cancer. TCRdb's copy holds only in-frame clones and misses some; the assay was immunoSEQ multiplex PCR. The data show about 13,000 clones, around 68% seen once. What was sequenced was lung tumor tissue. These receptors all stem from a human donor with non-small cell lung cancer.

For the CDR3, the DNA is TGCGCCTCGGGACTAGCGGCCTCCCCTAGCACAGATACGCAGTATTTT. Translated, it gives CASGLAASPSTDTQYF. This chain connects TRBV10-2 to TRBJ2-3; TRBD2 matches at 11 bases. The junction had 10 bases not matched to a gene; V was cut back by 11 bases and J by 0 bases. CDR3 size: 16 residues. CDR1 WSHSY and CDR2 SAAADI come from the germline V gene.

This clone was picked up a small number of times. CDR3 DNA: TGTGCCAGCAGTGAGAATGAGCAGTTCTTC. Protein sequence: CASSENEQFF. The V and J genes are TRBV25-1 and TRBJ2-1; D gene ambiguous. Trimming shortened V by 3 bases and J by 7 bases, and 1 base separated the two germline ends. Germline CDR1 and CDR2: MGHDK and SYGVNS. CDR3 length equals 10 residues. The variable domain in full, completed from reference TRBV25-1 and TRBJ2-1, reads EADIYQTPRYLVIGTGKKITLECSQTMGHDKMYWYQQDPGMELHLIHYSYGVNSTEKGDLSSESTVSRIRTEHFPLTLESARPSHTSQYLCASSENEQFFGPGTRLTVL.

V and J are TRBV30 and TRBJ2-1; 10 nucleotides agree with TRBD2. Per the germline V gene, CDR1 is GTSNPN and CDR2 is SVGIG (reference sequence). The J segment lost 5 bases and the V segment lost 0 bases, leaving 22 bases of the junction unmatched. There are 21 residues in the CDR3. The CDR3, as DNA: TGTGCCTGGAGTGTTGGATATGCGAGGGAGCGGGAGGGCCGAATCCACAATGAGCAGTTCTTC. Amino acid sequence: CAWSVGYAREREGRIHNEQFF. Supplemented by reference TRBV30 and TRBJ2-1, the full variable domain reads SQTIHQWPATLVQPVGSPLSLECTVEGTSNPNLYWYRQAAGRGLQLLFYSVGIGQISSEVPQNLSASRPQDRQFILSSKKLLLSDSGFYLCAWSVGYAREREGRIHNEQFFGPGTRLTVL.

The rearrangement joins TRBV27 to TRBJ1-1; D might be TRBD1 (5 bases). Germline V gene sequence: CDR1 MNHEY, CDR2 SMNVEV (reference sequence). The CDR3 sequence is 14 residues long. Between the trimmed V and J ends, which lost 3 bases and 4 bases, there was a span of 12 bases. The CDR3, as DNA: TGTGCCAGCAGTTTGGGACTGAGGGGCACTGAAGCTTTCTTT. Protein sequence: CASSLGLRGTEAFF.

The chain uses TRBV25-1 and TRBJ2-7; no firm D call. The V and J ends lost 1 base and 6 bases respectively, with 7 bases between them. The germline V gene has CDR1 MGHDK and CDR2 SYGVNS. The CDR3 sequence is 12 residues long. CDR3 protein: CASSEWGSEQYF. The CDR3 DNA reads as TGTGCCAGCAGTGAATGGGGAAGCGAGCAGTACTTC.

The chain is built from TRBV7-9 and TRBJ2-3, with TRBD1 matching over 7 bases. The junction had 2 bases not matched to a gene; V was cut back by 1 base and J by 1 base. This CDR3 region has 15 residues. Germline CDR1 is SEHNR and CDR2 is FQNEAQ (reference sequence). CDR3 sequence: CASSLGGQRTDTQYF. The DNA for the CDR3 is TGTGCCAGCAGCTTAGGGGGACAGCGCACAGATACGCAGTATTTT.

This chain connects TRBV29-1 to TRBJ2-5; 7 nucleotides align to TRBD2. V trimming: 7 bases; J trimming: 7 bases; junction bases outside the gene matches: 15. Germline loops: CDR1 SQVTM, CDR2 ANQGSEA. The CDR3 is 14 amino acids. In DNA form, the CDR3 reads TGCAGCGAGGGCGGGAGCGGCTCCCAGGCGACCCAGTACTTC. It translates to CSEGGSGSQATQYF.

This CDR3 reads CASSVTGTGGTDTQYF. CDR3 DNA sequence: TGTGCCAGTAGTGTAACCGGGACAGGGGGAACAGATACGCAGTATTTT. The rearrangement uses TRBV19 and TRBJ2-3, with 11 bases aligning to TRBD1. CDR3 length equals 16 residues. Trimming cost V 5 bases and J 3 bases; bases outside gene matches: 7. Germline loops: CDR1 LNHDA, CDR2 SQIVND (reference sequence).

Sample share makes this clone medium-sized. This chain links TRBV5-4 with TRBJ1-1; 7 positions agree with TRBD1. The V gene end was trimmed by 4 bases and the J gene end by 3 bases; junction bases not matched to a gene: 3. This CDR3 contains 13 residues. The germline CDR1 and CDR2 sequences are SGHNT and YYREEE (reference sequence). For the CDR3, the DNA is TGTGCCAGCAGCCCAGACAGGGACACTGAAGCTTTCTTT. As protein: CASSPDRDTEAFF.

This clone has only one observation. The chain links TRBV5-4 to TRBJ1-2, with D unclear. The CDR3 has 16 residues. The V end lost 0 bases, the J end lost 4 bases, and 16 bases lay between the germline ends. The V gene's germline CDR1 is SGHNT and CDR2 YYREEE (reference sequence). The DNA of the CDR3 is TGTGCCAGCAGCTTGGAGGGTCCATCTGCCCTCTATGGCTACACCTTC. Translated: CASSLEGPSALYGYTF.

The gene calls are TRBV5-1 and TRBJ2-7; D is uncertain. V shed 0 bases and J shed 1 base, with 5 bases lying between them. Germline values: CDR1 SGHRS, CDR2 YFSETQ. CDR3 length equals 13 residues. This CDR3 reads CASSLGASYEQYF. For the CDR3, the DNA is TGCGCCAGCAGCTTGGGGGCTTCCTACGAGCAGTACTTC.